Listed below are T cell receptor beta chains from one sample, sequenced in a study of T cell repertoires in ileal Crohn's disease. The protocol was immunoSEQ multiplex PCR, while the TCRdb copy is restricted to in-frame clones and leaves out a portion. Here the sample spans roughly 11,000 clones, about three quarters being singletons. Sample: ileal tissue. The source of these receptors is an adult with Crohn's disease. The CDR3 runs from the conserved cysteine through the conserved F or W. D genes are given only for firm matches. Clone size is stated in some rows and not others, as once, few, many or a class when expanded.

j_call: TRBJ1-1
v_call: TRBV6-1
d_call: .
clone_size: .
cdr3_aa: CASSEMGAPTEAFF
cdr3_nt: TGTGCCAGCAGTGAAATGGGGGCGCCCACTGAAGCTTTCTTT

j_call: TRBJ1-2
v_call: TRBV7-2
d_call: .
clone_size: .
cdr3_aa: CASTRTASYGYTF
cdr3_nt: TGTGCCAGCACCCGGACAGCCTCCTATGGCTACACCTTC

j_call: TRBJ2-3
v_call: TRBV7-3
d_call: TRBD2
clone_size: .
cdr3_aa: CASSFPSGGTDTQYF
cdr3_nt: TGTGCCAGCAGTTTCCCTAGCGGGGGCACAGATACGCAGTATTTT

j_call: TRBJ1-1
v_call: TRBV2
d_call: .
clone_size: .
cdr3_aa: CASSQGMNTEAFF
cdr3_nt: TGTGCCAGCAGCCAGGGAATGAACACTGAAGCTTTCTTT

j_call: TRBJ2-5
v_call: TRBV30
d_call: .
clone_size: .
cdr3_aa: CAWSVHAETQYF
cdr3_nt: TGTGCCTGGAGTGTACATGCTGAGACCCAGTACTTC

j_call: TRBJ1-4
v_call: TRBV2
d_call: .
clone_size: .
cdr3_aa: CASKVSGSTNEKLFF
cdr3_nt: TGTGCCAGCAAAGTTTCCGGGTCAACTAATGAAAAACTGTTTTTT

j_call: TRBJ1-2
v_call: TRBV28
d_call: TRBD1
clone_size: once
cdr3_aa: CASTLTGTGVLTNYGYTF
cdr3_nt: TGTGCCAGCACCCTAACCGGGACAGGGGTATTGACTAACTATGGCTACACCTTC

j_call: TRBJ1-5
v_call: TRBV28
d_call: .
clone_size: few
cdr3_aa: CASSQYRARGNQPQHF
cdr3_nt: TGTGCCAGCAGCCAATATCGAGCACGGGGCAATCAGCCCCAGCATTTT

j_call: TRBJ1-3
v_call: TRBV18
d_call: .
clone_size: .
cdr3_aa: CASWAGQDSGNTIYF
cdr3_nt: TGTGCCAGCTGGGCAGGACAAGACTCTGGAAACACCATATATTTT

j_call: TRBJ2-1
v_call: TRBV11-2
d_call: TRBD2
clone_size: few
cdr3_aa: CASSLVFGTGGSYNEQFF
cdr3_nt: TGTGCCAGCAGCTTAGTTTTCGGGACGGGGGGCTCCTACAATGAGCAGTTCTTC

j_call: TRBJ1-1
v_call: TRBV5-1
d_call: .
clone_size: .
cdr3_aa: CASSLAPRRMYTEAFF
cdr3_nt: TGCGCCAGCAGCTTGGCCCCTAGGAGGATGTACACTGAAGCTTTCTTT

j_call: TRBJ1-2
v_call: TRBV6-5
d_call: .
clone_size: .
cdr3_aa: CASSYRGTNYGYTF
cdr3_nt: TGTGCCAGCAGTTACCGGGGGACGAACTATGGCTACACCTTC

j_call: TRBJ2-4
v_call: TRBV5-1
d_call: TRBD2
clone_size: .
cdr3_aa: CASSLALAGEKNIQYF
cdr3_nt: TGCGCCAGCAGCTTGGCTCTAGCGGGGGAGAAAAACATTCAGTACTTC

j_call: TRBJ2-7
v_call: TRBV4-3
d_call: .
clone_size: once
cdr3_aa: CASSPDVQGSEQYF
cdr3_nt: TGCGCCAGCAGCCCCGATGTTCAGGGCAGTGAGCAGTACTTC

j_call: TRBJ1-1
v_call: TRBV5-1
d_call: .
clone_size: .
cdr3_aa: CASSLDTAMNTEAFF
cdr3_nt: TGCGCCAGCAGCTTGGATACAGCTATGAACACTGAAGCTTTCTTT

j_call: TRBJ2-2
v_call: TRBV9
d_call: .
clone_size: .
cdr3_aa: CASSLRLTGVNTGELFF
cdr3_nt: TGTGCCAGCAGCTTGAGACTTACGGGGGTGAACACCGGGGAGCTGTTTTTT

j_call: TRBJ1-2
v_call: TRBV11-2
d_call: .
clone_size: .
cdr3_aa: CASSPDRSYGYTF
cdr3_nt: TGTGCCAGCAGCCCCGACAGGAGCTATGGCTACACCTTC

j_call: TRBJ1-4
v_call: TRBV18
d_call: .
clone_size: .
cdr3_aa: CASSPDGGLKATNEKLFF
cdr3_nt: TGTGCCAGCTCACCGGATGGGGGCTTGAAGGCAACTAATGAAAAACTGTTTTTT

j_call: TRBJ2-4
v_call: TRBV6-1
d_call: .
clone_size: .
cdr3_aa: CASSDLTDLAKNIQYF
cdr3_nt: TGTGCCAGCAGTGATTTAACAGATCTAGCCAAAAACATTCAGTACTTC

j_call: TRBJ2-3
v_call: TRBV7-2
d_call: TRBD1
clone_size: few
cdr3_aa: CASSLVGQGTDTQYF
cdr3_nt: TGTGCCAGCAGCTTAGTTGGACAGGGAACAGATACGCAGTATTTT

j_call: TRBJ1-1
v_call: TRBV30
d_call: TRBD1
clone_size: .
cdr3_aa: CAWTEGGRVTAEAFF
cdr3_nt: TGTGCCTGGACCGAAGGGGGCAGGGTGACCGCTGAAGCTTTCTTT

j_call: TRBJ2-4
v_call: TRBV29-1
d_call: .
clone_size: once
cdr3_aa: CSGGELGAKNIQYF
cdr3_nt: TGCAGCGGGGGGGAACTGGGGGCCAAAAACATTCAGTACTTC

j_call: TRBJ1-2
v_call: TRBV9
d_call: TRBD1
clone_size: .
cdr3_aa: CASSVDIGTGLQGYTF
cdr3_nt: TGTGCCAGCAGCGTAGATATAGGGACAGGGCTCCAGGGCTACACCTTC

j_call: TRBJ1-2
v_call: TRBV7-2
d_call: .
clone_size: .
cdr3_aa: CASSSQSRAGYGYTF
cdr3_nt: TGTGCCAGCAGCTCACAGTCGAGGGCAGGCTATGGCTACACCTTC

j_call: TRBJ1-5
v_call: TRBV30
d_call: .
clone_size: .
cdr3_aa: CAWSVALNQPQHF
cdr3_nt: TGTGCCTGGAGTGTGGCTCTCAATCAGCCCCAGCATTTT

j_call: TRBJ2-2
v_call: TRBV7-3
d_call: .
clone_size: .
cdr3_aa: CASSQTSAPGELFF
cdr3_nt: TGTGCCAGCAGCCAGACTAGTGCCCCCGGGGAGCTGTTTTTT

j_call: TRBJ2-1
v_call: TRBV11-2
d_call: TRBD1
clone_size: .
cdr3_aa: CATDRVFYNEQFF
cdr3_nt: TGTGCCACAGACAGGGTATTTTACAATGAGCAGTTCTTC

j_call: TRBJ2-5
v_call: TRBV5-1
d_call: .
clone_size: .
cdr3_aa: CASTKNGYGQETQYF
cdr3_nt: TGCGCCAGCACCAAGAACGGTTACGGCCAAGAGACCCAGTACTTC

j_call: TRBJ2-7
v_call: TRBV18
d_call: .
clone_size: .
cdr3_aa: CASSPQSRRGYEQYF
cdr3_nt: TGTGCCAGCTCACCACAGTCCAGAAGGGGCTACGAGCAGTACTTC

j_call: TRBJ2-2
v_call: TRBV21-1
d_call: .
clone_size: .
cdr3_aa: CASSKPYNRSGGGSGELFF
cdr3_nt: TGTGCCAGCAGCAAACCCTACAACAGGAGCGGGGGGGGATCCGGGGAGCTGTTTTTT

j_call: TRBJ1-6
v_call: TRBV5-6
d_call: .
clone_size: once
cdr3_aa: CASSLFQTESSYNSPLHF
cdr3_nt: TGTGCCAGCAGCTTGTTCCAGACAGAAAGCTCCTATAATTCACCCCTCCACTTT

j_call: TRBJ1-2
v_call: TRBV4-2
d_call: .
clone_size: .
cdr3_aa: CASSQSQSNYGYTF
cdr3_nt: TGTGCCAGCAGCCAATCACAATCTAACTATGGCTACACCTTC

j_call: TRBJ2-7
v_call: TRBV7-8
d_call: TRBD1
clone_size: .
cdr3_aa: CASSRGQGYEQYF
cdr3_nt: TGTGCCAGCAGCAGGGGACAGGGTTACGAGCAGTACTTC

j_call: TRBJ2-7
v_call: TRBV5-1
d_call: TRBD2
clone_size: .
cdr3_aa: CASSWASGGGEQYF
cdr3_nt: TGCGCCAGCAGCTGGGCTAGCGGGGGTGGCGAGCAGTACTTC

j_call: TRBJ2-3
v_call: TRBV7-3
d_call: TRBD2
clone_size: .
cdr3_aa: CASSSYRLAGGLDTQYF
cdr3_nt: TGTGCCAGCAGCTCATATAGACTAGCGGGGGGGCTAGATACGCAGTATTTT

j_call: TRBJ2-3
v_call: TRBV6-4
d_call: .
clone_size: .
cdr3_aa: CASSALQSSDTQYF
cdr3_nt: TGTGCCAGCAGTGCGTTACAGTCTTCAGATACGCAGTATTTT

j_call: TRBJ1-6
v_call: TRBV6-5
d_call: TRBD1
clone_size: .
cdr3_aa: CASRPLTGNNSPLHF
cdr3_nt: TGTGCCAGCAGACCCCTGACAGGGAATAATTCACCCCTCCACTTT

j_call: TRBJ2-2
v_call: TRBV7-8
d_call: .
clone_size: few
cdr3_aa: CASRTSRGGPNTGELFF
cdr3_nt: TGTGCCAGCAGAACCAGTAGGGGGGGACCGAACACCGGGGAGCTGTTTTTT

j_call: TRBJ2-1
v_call: TRBV4-3
d_call: .
clone_size: .
cdr3_aa: CASSQGPGNEQFF
cdr3_nt: TGCGCCAGCAGCCAAGGCCCGGGCAATGAGCAGTTCTTC

j_call: TRBJ2-2
v_call: TRBV5-4
d_call: TRBD2
clone_size: .
cdr3_aa: CASKDSGGGLYAGELFF
cdr3_nt: TGTGCCAGCAAGGATAGCGGGGGAGGATTATACGCCGGGGAGCTGTTTTTT

j_call: TRBJ2-7
v_call: TRBV28
d_call: TRBD2
clone_size: .
cdr3_aa: CASSEPRGLAGIHYEQYF
cdr3_nt: TGTGCCAGCAGCGAGCCGCGGGGACTAGCGGGGATTCACTACGAGCAGTACTTC

j_call: TRBJ2-7
v_call: TRBV2
d_call: TRBD2
clone_size: .
cdr3_aa: CASSQLQNGLAGVEQYF
cdr3_nt: TGTGCCAGCAGTCAACTACAAAATGGACTAGCGGGGGTCGAGCAGTACTTC

j_call: TRBJ2-7
v_call: TRBV5-1
d_call: TRBD2
clone_size: once
cdr3_aa: CASSGSGGEQYF
cdr3_nt: TGCGCCAGCAGCGGCTCGGGGGGCGAGCAGTACTTC

j_call: TRBJ2-5
v_call: TRBV7-2
d_call: TRBD2
clone_size: .
cdr3_aa: CASSRQRGEETQYF
cdr3_nt: TGTGCCAGCAGCAGACAGCGGGGCGAAGAGACCCAGTACTTC

j_call: TRBJ1-1
v_call: TRBV6-6
d_call: .
clone_size: few
cdr3_aa: CASSYPPTRAEAFF
cdr3_nt: TGTGCCAGCAGTTACCCGCCGACACGCGCTGAAGCTTTCTTT

j_call: TRBJ2-6
v_call: TRBV9
d_call: .
clone_size: .
cdr3_aa: CASMSRESGANVLTF
cdr3_nt: TGTGCCAGCATGAGCAGGGAATCTGGGGCCAACGTCCTGACTTTC

j_call: TRBJ2-2
v_call: TRBV4-3
d_call: TRBD1
clone_size: once
cdr3_aa: CASSQLRTGFTGELFF
cdr3_nt: TGCGCCAGCAGCCAACTTCGGACAGGATTCACCGGGGAGCTGTTTTTT

j_call: TRBJ1-2
v_call: TRBV4-3
d_call: TRBD1
clone_size: .
cdr3_aa: CASSQDGQGAHRYGYTF
cdr3_nt: TGCGCCAGCAGCCAAGATGGACAGGGGGCGCATCGCTATGGCTACACCTTC

j_call: TRBJ1-1
v_call: TRBV6-5
d_call: .
clone_size: .
cdr3_aa: CASSFTTENTEAFF
cdr3_nt: TGTGCCAGCAGTTTTACGACAGAGAACACTGAAGCTTTCTTT

j_call: TRBJ2-3
v_call: TRBV27
d_call: .
clone_size: .
cdr3_aa: CASSLLVKGGGDTQYF
cdr3_nt: TGTGCCAGCAGTTTATTGGTCAAGGGAGGAGGAGATACGCAGTATTTT